Here is one TCR beta chain with its context. All enrollees were about 18 to 90 years old and from 25 or so US areas. Participants classified as exposed had met a COVID-19 case within 2 weeks before study entry. This sample was included in a study of blood T cell repertoires in COVID-19. In germline, CDR1 is SQVTM, CDR2 ANQGSEA. The CDR3 spans 15 residues. V gave up 5 bases and J gave up 4 bases; unmatched junction bases: 9. TCRdb's table, derived via immunoSEQ multiplex PCR, lists solely in-frame clones and lacks some. The top ten clones hold 2.5% to 3.5% of a sample with around 270,000 clones, around nine tenths of them seen once.

The sequenced sample was PBMCs or T cells enriched from blood (not recorded which). This TCR derives from a woman aged 35 to 49 who had been exposed to COVID-19. This rearrangement joins TRBV29-1 to TRBJ2-1; 9 bases line up with TRBD2. The CDR3 sequence is CSVFGSGGRYNEQFF. The CDR3 region has the DNA TGCAGCGTTTTTGGGAGCGGGGGGAGATACAATGAGCAGTTCTTC.